Listed below are T cell receptor beta chains from one sample, sequenced in a study of T-cell reconstitution after alpha-beta-depleted transplantation in children. TCRdb analysed the PCR reads with MiXCR anew, one entry per CDR3 protein. The repertoire holds more than 200,000 distinct CDR3 sequences, roughly 24% seen once, with around 2.5% in the top ten. The sequences come from PBMCs, collected before TCRalphabeta/CD19-depleted stem cell transplant. These receptor sequences come from a girl aged 2 to 10 with Fanconi anemia, due to receive a stem cell transplant. Each CDR3 is given without its conserved first and last residue. Fields, in order: V gene, D gene, J gene, CDR3 protein. The D gene is left open where the match is weak.

>TRBV12-3/TRBV12-4|.|TRBJ2-7
ASSPDSYEQY
>TRBV25-1|TRBD1|TRBJ2-3
ASSEYWLGGMDTQY
>TRBV7-1|.|TRBJ1-3
ASSSDRLEGNTIY
>TRBV29-1|.|TRBJ2-7
SVAERRSYEQY
>TRBV20-1|.|TRBJ1-1
SARDLLDTEAF
>TRBV9|.|TRBJ2-7
ASSVGTGEQY
>TRBV21-1|.|TRBJ2-3
ASSKELDRGTDTQY
>TRBV5-1|TRBD1|TRBJ2-7
ASSRDRSSYEQY
>TRBV4-2|.|TRBJ2-5
ASSQELLALETQY
>TRBV6-1|.|TRBJ1-5
ASSPPPGHALTNRPQH
>TRBV5-1|TRBD2|TRBJ2-1
ASSLGLAEPAEQF
>TRBV7-3|TRBD2|TRBJ2-7
ASSLPAGGPPGWGQY
>TRBV20-1|.|TRBJ2-1
SARLVSNEQF
>TRBV29-1|.|TRBJ2-7
SVGPPYEQY
>TRBV4-1|.|TRBJ2-2
ASSHHNRDTGELF
>TRBV2|TRBD2|TRBJ2-1
ASGGLAGVNEQF
>TRBV7-3|.|TRBJ2-3
ASSLRGVSTDTQY
>TRBV12-3/TRBV12-4|TRBD1|TRBJ1-4
ASSTGVRGKLF
>TRBV20-1|TRBD1|TRBJ2-5
SARGDRGMGQETQY
>TRBV12-3/TRBV12-4|.|TRBJ2-7
ASSFRSEQY
>TRBV12-3/TRBV12-4|.|TRBJ2-5
ASSSSVETQY
>TRBV7-6|TRBD1|TRBJ2-7
ASSSRDSGGQY
>TRBV5-1|TRBD1|TRBJ2-5
ASSFGQDGETQY
>TRBV20-1|.|TRBJ2-7
SARHEINYEQY
>TRBV20-1|TRBD1|TRBJ1-2
SASTGGGGYT
>TRBV20-1|.|TRBJ1-6
SARPGPNSPLH
>TRBV20-1|TRBD1|TRBJ2-7
SARDTPGQT
>TRBV3-1|.|TRBJ1-1
ASSQGQNMNTEAF
>TRBV29-1|TRBD1|TRBJ2-1
SVETGDNEQF
>TRBV29-1|.|TRBJ2-1
SASLSNNEQF
>TRBV7-9|.|TRBJ2-3
ASSLLTVAGTDTQY
>TRBV30|TRBD1|TRBJ2-7
AWSWDRGYEQY
>TRBV7-6|.|TRBJ2-7
ASSSAAVFEGDEQY
>TRBV29-1|.|TRBJ2-7
SVGRAYEQY
>TRBV20-1|TRBD2|TRBJ2-1
SASLAGISYNEQF
>TRBV9|TRBD1|TRBJ1-1
ASSVDGTGPEAF
>TRBV20-1|.|TRBJ2-5
SARAHQGQTQY
>TRBV5-1|TRBD2|TRBJ2-3
ASSLALAGTDTQY
>TRBV28|TRBD1|TRBJ1-2
ASSLNLRQGGYT
>TRBV6-2/TRBV6-3|.|TRBJ2-7
ASSHRHYYEQY
>TRBV20-1|.|TRBJ2-3
SANGKGTDTQY
>TRBV29-1|.|TRBJ2-2
SVGKGARGTGELF
>TRBV3-1|.|TRBJ2-5
ASSQAGKQETQY
>TRBV7-2|TRBD2|TRBJ2-4
ASSLVGGRGNIQY
>TRBV5-1|.|TRBJ2-2
ASSSDGVGELF
>TRBV5-1|.|TRBJ2-7
ASSSTYEQY
>TRBV20-1|.|TRBJ2-3
SARFSGALATQY
>TRBV5-1|.|TRBJ2-7
ASSSEVYEEQY
>TRBV6-2/TRBV6-3|.|TRBJ2-7
ASSVSLRDHQRAYEQY